Listed below are T cell receptor beta chains from one sample, sequenced in a study of glioma-infiltrating T cells after dendritic cell vaccination. Generated by immunoSEQ multiplex PCR, the TCRdb table keeps only in-frame clones and is missing some. The sample lists under 75,000 clones; 85% were seen once. The material sequenced was blood, taken after dendritic cell vaccination. The receptors originated from a human donor with glioblastoma. Both conserved end residues are part of each CDR3. D genes are given only for firm matches. Not every row has a clone size; where given, it reads once, few, many or a size class.

abundance: -; d_gene: -; v_gene: TRBV6-1; j_gene: TRBJ1-5; CDR3nt: TGTGCCAGCAGTGAAGTCGGGGTGCCCTATAGCAATCAGCCCCAGCATTTT; CDR3aa: CASSEVGVPYSNQPQHF
abundance: -; d_gene: -; v_gene: TRBV2; j_gene: TRBJ1-5; CDR3nt: TGTGCCAGCAGTTGGGGCGGTTTCCGGCCCCAGCATTTT; CDR3aa: CASSWGGFRPQHF
abundance: -; d_gene: -; v_gene: TRBV4-1; j_gene: TRBJ1-6; CDR3nt: TGCGCCAGCAGCCAAGATCTAGGGAGCTCCTATAATTCCCCCCTCCACTTT; CDR3aa: CASSQDLGSSYNSPLHF
abundance: -; d_gene: TRBD2; v_gene: TRBV4-3; j_gene: TRBJ2-2; CDR3nt: TGCGCCAGCAGCCAATCTAGCGGGGGGGCGGGAACCGGGGAGCTGTTTTTT; CDR3aa: CASSQSSGGAGTGELFF
abundance: -; d_gene: TRBD1; v_gene: TRBV6-5; j_gene: TRBJ2-1; CDR3nt: TGTGCCAGTAACGCCGGGACAGAGGCCAATGAGCAGTTCTTC; CDR3aa: CASNAGTEANEQFF
abundance: -; d_gene: -; v_gene: TRBV27; j_gene: TRBJ2-3; CDR3nt: TGTGCCAGCAGTTTTCACGGGGGGCTGGCAGATACGCAGTATTTT; CDR3aa: CASSFHGGLADTQYF
abundance: -; d_gene: -; v_gene: TRBV28; j_gene: TRBJ1-2; CDR3nt: TGTGCCAGCAGTTTTCAGGGCTACACCTTC; CDR3aa: CASSFQGYTF
abundance: -; d_gene: -; v_gene: TRBV7-8; j_gene: TRBJ2-3; CDR3nt: TGTGCCAGCAGCCGTTTTCCTGGCACAGATACGCAGTATTTT; CDR3aa: CASSRFPGTDTQYF
abundance: -; d_gene: TRBD2; v_gene: TRBV9; j_gene: TRBJ2-1; CDR3nt: TGTGCCAGCAGCGTAGGAGGGACTAGCGGTGAGCAGTTCTTC; CDR3aa: CASSVGGTSGEQFF
abundance: -; d_gene: TRBD2; v_gene: TRBV15; j_gene: TRBJ2-3; CDR3nt: TGTGCCACCAGCAGACGACTAGCGGCAAACACAGATACGCAGTATTTT; CDR3aa: CATSRRLAANTDTQYF
abundance: -; d_gene: -; v_gene: TRBV6-4; j_gene: TRBJ1-1; CDR3nt: TGTGCCAGCAGTGACTCTCAGGGGACTGAAGCTTTCTTT; CDR3aa: CASSDSQGTEAFF
abundance: -; d_gene: -; v_gene: TRBV18; j_gene: TRBJ1-5; CDR3nt: TGTGCCAGCTCACCGCAGGGGTTAGGTCAGCCCCAGCATTTT; CDR3aa: CASSPQGLGQPQHF
abundance: -; d_gene: -; v_gene: TRBV30; j_gene: TRBJ1-6; CDR3nt: TGTGCCTGGACCAGAAACCACAGGCTACATTCCCCCCTCCACTTT; CDR3aa: CAWTRNHRLHSPLHF
abundance: -; d_gene: -; v_gene: TRBV15; j_gene: TRBJ2-3; CDR3nt: TGTGCCACCAGCAGACTCCTCAGCACAGATACGCAGTATTTT; CDR3aa: CATSRLLSTDTQYF
abundance: many; d_gene: -; v_gene: TRBV7-6; j_gene: TRBJ2-5; CDR3nt: TGTGCCAGCAGCGCGGGGGAGACCCAGTACTTC; CDR3aa: CASSAGETQYF
abundance: -; d_gene: TRBD2; v_gene: TRBV9; j_gene: TRBJ2-3; CDR3nt: TGTGCCAGCTCCGTCGCGGGGGGGCAGGATACGCAGTATTTT; CDR3aa: CASSVAGGQDTQYF
abundance: -; d_gene: -; v_gene: TRBV7-9; j_gene: TRBJ1-1; CDR3nt: TGTGCCAGCAGCCCCCCGGAGGGTGTATGGACTGAAGCTTTCTTT; CDR3aa: CASSPPEGVWTEAFF
abundance: -; d_gene: -; v_gene: TRBV10-3; j_gene: TRBJ1-3; CDR3nt: TGTGCCATCAGTCCGGGTGGCAGGGCTGGAAACACCATATATTTT; CDR3aa: CAISPGGRAGNTIYF
abundance: -; d_gene: -; v_gene: TRBV19; j_gene: TRBJ1-2; CDR3nt: TGTGCCAGTAGTACCCGTCGGGGGTACGACTATGGCTACACCTTC; CDR3aa: CASSTRRGYDYGYTF
abundance: -; d_gene: TRBD2; v_gene: TRBV27; j_gene: TRBJ2-1; CDR3nt: TGTGCCAGCAGTTTGGGCGGGGGGGCTTACAATGAGCAGTTCTTC; CDR3aa: CASSLGGGAYNEQFF
abundance: -; d_gene: TRBD2; v_gene: TRBV27; j_gene: TRBJ2-1; CDR3nt: TGTGCCAGCAGAAACGCGCGGGGGGCCCACAATGAGCAGTTCTTC; CDR3aa: CASRNARGAHNEQFF
abundance: -; d_gene: TRBD2; v_gene: TRBV7-2; j_gene: TRBJ2-3; CDR3nt: TGTGCCAGCAGCTTATCGAGCGGGGGGGCAATAGATACGCAGTATTTT; CDR3aa: CASSLSSGGAIDTQYF